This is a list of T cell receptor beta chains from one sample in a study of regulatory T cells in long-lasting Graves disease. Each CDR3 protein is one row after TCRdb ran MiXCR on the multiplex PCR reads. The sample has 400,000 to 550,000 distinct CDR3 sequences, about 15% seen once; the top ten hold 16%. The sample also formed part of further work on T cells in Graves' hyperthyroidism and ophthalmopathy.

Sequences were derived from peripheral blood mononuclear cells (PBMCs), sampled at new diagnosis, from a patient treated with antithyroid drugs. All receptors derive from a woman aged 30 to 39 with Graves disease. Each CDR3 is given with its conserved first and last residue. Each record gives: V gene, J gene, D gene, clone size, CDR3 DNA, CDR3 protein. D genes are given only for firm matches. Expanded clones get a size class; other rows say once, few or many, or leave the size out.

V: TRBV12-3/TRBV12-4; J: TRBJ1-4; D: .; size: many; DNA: TGTGCCAGCAGTTTAGCAGGGGTAACTAATGAAAAACTGTTTTTT; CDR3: CASSLAGVTNEKLFF
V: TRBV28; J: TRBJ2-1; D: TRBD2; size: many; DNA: TGTGCCAGCAGTTTGGGTAGCGGGAGGGCCCATGAGCAGTTCTTC; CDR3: CASSLGSGRAHEQFF
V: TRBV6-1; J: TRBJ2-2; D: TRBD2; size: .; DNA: TGTGCCAGCAGTCCTACTAGCGGGATCACCGGGGAGCTGTTTTTT; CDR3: CASSPTSGITGELFF
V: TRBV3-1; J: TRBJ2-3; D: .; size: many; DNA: TGTGCCAGCAGCCAAGATTTCCTCTCAGTAGATACGCAGTATTTT; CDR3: CASSQDFLSVDTQYF
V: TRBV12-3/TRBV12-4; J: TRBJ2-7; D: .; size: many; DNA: TGTGCCAGCAGTTTAAAATGGGGTGGTGCCTCCCACTACGAGCAGTACTTC; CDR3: CASSLKWGGASHYEQYF
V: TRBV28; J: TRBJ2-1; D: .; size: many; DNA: TGTGCCAGCAGCCCCCCTGGCCACTCCTACAATGAGCAGTTCTTC; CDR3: CASSPPGHSYNEQFF
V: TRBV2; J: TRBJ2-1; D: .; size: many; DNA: TGTGCCAGCAAAGACCGGACTAATCCAAACTACAATGAGCAGTTCTTC; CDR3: CASKDRTNPNYNEQFF
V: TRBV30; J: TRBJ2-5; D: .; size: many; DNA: TGTAGTGAGGGGCGCGGAGAGACCCAGTACTTC; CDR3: CSEGRGETQYF
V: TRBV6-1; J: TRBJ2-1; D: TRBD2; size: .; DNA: TGTGCCAGCAGGAAAAGACTAGCGGGAGGGGGGTACAATGAGCAGTTCTTC; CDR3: CASRKRLAGGGYNEQFF
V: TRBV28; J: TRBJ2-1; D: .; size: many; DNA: TGTGCCATCGGGGGGCTAGCGGTTACCTACAATGAGCAGTTCTTC; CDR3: CAIGGLAVTYNEQFF
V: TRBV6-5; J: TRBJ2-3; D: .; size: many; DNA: TGTGCCAGCAGTTCCTTCGGCACAGATACGCAGTATTTT; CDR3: CASSSFGTDTQYF
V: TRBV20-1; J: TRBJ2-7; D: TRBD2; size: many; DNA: TGCAGTGCTAGAGTCCTAGCGGGAAGCTCCTACGAGCAGTACTTC; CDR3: CSARVLAGSSYEQYF
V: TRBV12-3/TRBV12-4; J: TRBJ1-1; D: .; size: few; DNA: TGTGCCGTACTACAGGGTAAGAACACTGAAGCTTTCTTT; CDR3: CAVLQGKNTEAFF
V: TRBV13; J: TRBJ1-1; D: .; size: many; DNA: TGTGCCAGCAGCTTACGGCGGACGGTGGGCACTGAAGCTTTCTTT; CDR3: CASSLRRTVGTEAFF
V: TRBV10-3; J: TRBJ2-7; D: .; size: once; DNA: TGTGCCACCCGCGTCCGCGACGAGCAGTACTTC; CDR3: CATRVRDEQYF
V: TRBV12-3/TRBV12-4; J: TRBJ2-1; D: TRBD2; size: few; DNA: TGTGCCAGCAGTCCCCGGGGGACTAGCGGGGACAATGAGCAGTTCTTC; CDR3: CASSPRGTSGDNEQFF
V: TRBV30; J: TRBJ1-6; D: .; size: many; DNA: TGTGCCTGGGACAGAGGTTTCGATTCACCCCTCCACTTT; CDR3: CAWDRGFDSPLHF
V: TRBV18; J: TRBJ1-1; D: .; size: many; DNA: TGTGCCAGCTCACCACCGGTGACAGGTCGGAAGAACACTGAAGCTTTCTTT; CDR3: CASSPPVTGRKNTEAFF
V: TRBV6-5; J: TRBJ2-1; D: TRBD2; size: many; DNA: TGTGCCAGCAGTTACCCGACTAGCGGGAGGATCGATGAGCAGTTCTTC; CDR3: CASSYPTSGRIDEQFF
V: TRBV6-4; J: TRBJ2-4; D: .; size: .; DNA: TGTGCCAGCATTGGAGGGCGGGACATTCAGTACTTC; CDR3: CASIGGRDIQYF
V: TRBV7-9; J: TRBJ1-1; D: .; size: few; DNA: TGTGCCAGCAGCTTAGTCGAGATTACTGAAGCTTTCTTT; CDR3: CASSLVEITEAFF
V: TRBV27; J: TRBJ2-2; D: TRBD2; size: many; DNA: TGTGCCAGCAGTTTAGCACTAGCGGTTGGGATCACCGGGGAGCTGTTTTTT; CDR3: CASSLALAVGITGELFF
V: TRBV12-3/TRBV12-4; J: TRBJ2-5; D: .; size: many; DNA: TGTGCCAGCAGTCACGACAGGTTCCAAGAGACCCAGTACTTC; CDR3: CASSHDRFQETQYF
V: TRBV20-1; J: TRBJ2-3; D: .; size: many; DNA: TGCAGTGCTAGAGAGGACCGATCGAGAGATACGCAGTATTTT; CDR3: CSAREDRSRDTQYF
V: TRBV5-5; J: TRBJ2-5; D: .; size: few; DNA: TGTGCCAGCAGCTTTATCGCGGAGACCCAGTACTTC; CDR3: CASSFIAETQYF
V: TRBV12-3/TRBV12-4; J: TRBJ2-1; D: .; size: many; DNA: TGTGCCAGCAGCTTCCGGGCCAACAATGAGCAGTTCTTC; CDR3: CASSFRANNEQFF
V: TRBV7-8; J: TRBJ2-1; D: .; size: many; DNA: TGTGCCAGCGAACACGGTAATGAGCAGTTCTTC; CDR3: CASEHGNEQFF
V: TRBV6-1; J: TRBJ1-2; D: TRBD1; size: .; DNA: TGTGCCACGGGGACAGGGACCTATGGCTACACCTTC; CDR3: CATGTGTYGYTF
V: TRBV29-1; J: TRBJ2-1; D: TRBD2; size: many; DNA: TGCAGCGTTGAAGACGCGGGGGGGGAAGGTGAGCAGTTCTTC; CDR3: CSVEDAGGEGEQFF
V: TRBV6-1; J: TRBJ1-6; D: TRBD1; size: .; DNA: TGTGCCAGCAGTCCGGACAGGGGGATTAATTCACCCCTCCACTTT; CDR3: CASSPDRGINSPLHF
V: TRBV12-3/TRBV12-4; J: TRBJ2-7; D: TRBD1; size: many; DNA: TGTGCCAGCAGTTGGACGGGACAGGGTAATGAGCAGTACTTC; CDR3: CASSWTGQGNEQYF
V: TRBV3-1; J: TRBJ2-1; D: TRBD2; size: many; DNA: TGTGCCAGCAGCCAACAGGGCGGGGGGAAGTTCTTC; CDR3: CASSQQGGGKFF
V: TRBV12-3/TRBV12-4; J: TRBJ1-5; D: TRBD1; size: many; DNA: TGTGCCAGCAGCCCTCGGACAGGGGGTAATCAGCCCCAGCATTTT; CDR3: CASSPRTGGNQPQHF
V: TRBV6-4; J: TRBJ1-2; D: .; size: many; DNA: TGTGCCAGCAGTGACTCGAGTAGGGGCAAGGATGGCTACACCTTC; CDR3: CASSDSSRGKDGYTF
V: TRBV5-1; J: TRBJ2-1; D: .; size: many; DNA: TGCGCCAGCAGCCCGGCAGTGAGGGGTGAGCAGTTCTTC; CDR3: CASSPAVRGEQFF
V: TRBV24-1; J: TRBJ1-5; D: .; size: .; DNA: TGTGCCACCAGTTATGGGGAGCAGCCCCAGCATTTT; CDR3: CATSYGEQPQHF
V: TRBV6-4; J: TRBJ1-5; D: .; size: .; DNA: TGTGCCAGCAGTGAAACAGGGCCCCTCAGTCAGCCCCAGCATTTT; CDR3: CASSETGPLSQPQHF
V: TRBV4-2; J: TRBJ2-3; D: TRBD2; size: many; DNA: TGTGCCAGCAGCCAAGAAGGAGCTAGCGGGAGGCTTAGCACAGATACGCAGTATTTT; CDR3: CASSQEGASGRLSTDTQYF
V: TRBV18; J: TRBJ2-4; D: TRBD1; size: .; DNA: TGTGCCAGCTCACACGGGACAGGGGGAGCCAAAAACATTCAGTACTTC; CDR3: CASSHGTGGAKNIQYF
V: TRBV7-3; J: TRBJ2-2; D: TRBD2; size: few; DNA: TGTGCCAGCAGCTTACAACTAGCGCGAAACACCGGGGAGCTGTTTTTT; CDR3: CASSLQLARNTGELFF
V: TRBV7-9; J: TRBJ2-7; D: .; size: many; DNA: TGTGCCAGCAGCTTAGTCACTAGCCCCTCCTACGAGCAGTACTTC; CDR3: CASSLVTSPSYEQYF
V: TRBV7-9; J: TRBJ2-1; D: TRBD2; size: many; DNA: TGTGCCAGCAGCCCGGGGACTAGCGGGCCGTACAATGAGCAGTTCTTC; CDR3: CASSPGTSGPYNEQFF
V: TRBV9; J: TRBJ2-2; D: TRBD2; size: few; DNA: TGTGCCAGCAGCGTAGCTGGGGTAGCGGGCCCCGCGGACACCGGGGAGCTGTTTTTT; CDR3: CASSVAGVAGPADTGELFF
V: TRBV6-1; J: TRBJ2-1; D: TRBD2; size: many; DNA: TGTGCCAGCAGTCCCGGGACTAGCGGGAGGGATGAGCAGTTCTTC; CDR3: CASSPGTSGRDEQFF
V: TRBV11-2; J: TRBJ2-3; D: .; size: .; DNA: TGTGCCAGCAGTCCCGGGACCATCACAGATACGCAGTATTTT; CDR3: CASSPGTITDTQYF
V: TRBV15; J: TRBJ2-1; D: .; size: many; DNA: TGTGCCACCCGCCCAGCGGTTAGCTCCTACAATGAGCAGTTCTTC; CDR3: CATRPAVSSYNEQFF
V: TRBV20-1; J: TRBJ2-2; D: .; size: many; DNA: TGCAGTGCTAGAGGGGACGGGGAGCTGTTTTTT; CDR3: CSARGDGELFF
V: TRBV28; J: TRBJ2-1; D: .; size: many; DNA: TGTGCCAGCAGTTCTCGACTAGGGGCCTACAATGAGCAGTTCTTC; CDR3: CASSSRLGAYNEQFF
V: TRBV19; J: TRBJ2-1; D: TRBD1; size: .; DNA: TGTGCCAGTAGTATAGGCACAGGGGGCATTAATGAGCAGTTCTTC; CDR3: CASSIGTGGINEQFF
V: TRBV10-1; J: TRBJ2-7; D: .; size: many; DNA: TGCGCCAGCAGTGAGTTGACGGGCAGGGCCCCCTACGAGCAGTACTTC; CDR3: CASSELTGRAPYEQYF
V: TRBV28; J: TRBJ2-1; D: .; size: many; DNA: TGTGCCAGCACCATACAGGGTTCTACCTACAATGAGCAGTTCTTC; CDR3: CASTIQGSTYNEQFF
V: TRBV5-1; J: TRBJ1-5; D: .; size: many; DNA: TGTGCCAGCAGCGAAGGACCCCGGAGCCTCCTGCCCCAGCATTTT; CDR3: CASSEGPRSLLPQHF
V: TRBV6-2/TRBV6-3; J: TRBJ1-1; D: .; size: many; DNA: TGTGCCAGCAGTTACTCGTATCGGCAGGGGAACACTGAAGCTTTCTTT; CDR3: CASSYSYRQGNTEAFF
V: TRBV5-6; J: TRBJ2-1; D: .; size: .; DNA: TGTGCCAGCAGCTTGGGAAGCGTGCTCAATGAGCAGTTCTTC; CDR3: CASSLGSVLNEQFF